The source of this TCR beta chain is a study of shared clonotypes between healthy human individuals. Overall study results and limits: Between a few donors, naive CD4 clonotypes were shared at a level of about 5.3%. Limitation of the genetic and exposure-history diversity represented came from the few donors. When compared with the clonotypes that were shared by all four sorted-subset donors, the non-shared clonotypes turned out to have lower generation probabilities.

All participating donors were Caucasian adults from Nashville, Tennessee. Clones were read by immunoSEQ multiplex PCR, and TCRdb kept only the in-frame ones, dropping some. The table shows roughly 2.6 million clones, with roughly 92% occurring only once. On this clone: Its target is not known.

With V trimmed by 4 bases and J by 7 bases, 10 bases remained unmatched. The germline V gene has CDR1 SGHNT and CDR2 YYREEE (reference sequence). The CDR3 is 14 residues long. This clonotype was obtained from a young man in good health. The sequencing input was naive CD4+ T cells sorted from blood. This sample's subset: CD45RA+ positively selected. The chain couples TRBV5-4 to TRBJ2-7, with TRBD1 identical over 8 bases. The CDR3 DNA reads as TGTGCCAGCAGCCAAAAGACAGGGGTGGGAGAGCAGTACTTC. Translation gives CASSQKTGVGEQYF.